What follows are 28 T cell receptor beta chains derived from one specimen sequenced in a study of blood T cell repertoires in COVID-19. Using immunoSEQ multiplex PCR, the repertoire was profiled, and TCRdb retains in-frame clones only, with some absent. The sample includes hundreds of thousands of clones, around 90% of them seen just once. The specimen sequenced was peripheral blood. The receptors shown here come from a woman aged 18-29 years who had recovered from COVID-19.

The rearrangement links TRBV5-4 to TRBJ1-5, with TRBD1 identical over 10 bases. The CDR3 loop spans 19 amino acids. V trimming: 4 bases; J trimming: 0 bases; junction bases outside the gene matches: 13. CDR1 is SGHNT and CDR2 is YYREEE in the germline V gene (reference sequence). CDR3: CASSRDRDRGLYSNQPQHF. The CDR3 region has the DNA TGTGCCAGCAGCCGGGACCGGGACAGGGGTCTTTATAGCAATCAGCCCCAGCATTTT.

The chain joins TRBV5-6 to TRBJ1-5; 7 nucleotides agree with TRBD1. The V gene's germline CDR1 is SGHDT and CDR2 YYEEEE. V gave up 4 bases and J gave up 0 bases; unmatched junction bases: 4. The CDR3 totals 15 residues. The CDR3 DNA reads as TGTGCCAGCAGCCGACAGGGATCTAGCAATCAGCCCCAGCATTTT. Protein sequence: CASSRQGSSNQPQHF. Supplemented by reference TRBV5-6 and TRBJ1-5, the full variable domain reads DAGVTQSPTHLIKTRGQQVTLRCSPKSGHDTVSWYQQALGQGPQFIFQYYEEEERQRGNFPDRFSGHQFPNYSSELNVNALLLGDSALYLCASSRQGSSNQPQHFGDGTRLSIL.

The chain recombines TRBV18 with TRBJ1-1, with 9 bases matching TRBD1. The ends lost 1 base at V and 3 bases at J; junction bases unmatched: 0. The CDR3 totals 14 residues. Germline loops: CDR1 KGHSH, CDR2 LQKENI. The CDR3 loop is CASSPRDRDTEAFF. The CDR3 DNA sequence: TGTGCCAGCTCACCACGGGACAGGGACACTGAAGCTTTCTTT.

This chain joins TRBV23-1 and TRBJ1-1; 7 bases fit TRBD1. TRBV23-1 is given ORF status, its function remaining uncertain. The ends lost 6 bases at V and 4 bases at J; junction bases unmatched: 23. The length of the CDR3 is 19 residues. The CDR3, as DNA: TGCGCCAGCAGCAACCAATCGGACCGGGACAGTTGTCAGAGCACTGAAGCTTTCTTT. It translates to CASSNQSDRDSCQSTEAFF.

The chain joins TRBV6-6 to TRBJ1-2; D may be TRBD1 (6 bases). CDR3 size: 12 residues. The germline V gene encodes CDR1 MNHNY and CDR2 SVGAGI (reference sequence). Trimming shortened V by 10 bases and J by 7 bases, and 16 bases separated the two germline ends. CDR3 residues: CATSEGQTGYTF. CDR3 coding DNA: TGTGCCACCTCCGAGGGACAAACTGGCTACACCTTC.

The chain links TRBV15 to TRBJ1-5, with 8 bases matching TRBD1. Germline values: CDR1 LNHNV, CDR2 YYDKDF (reference sequence). The CDR3 has 20 residues. The V gene end was trimmed by 1 base and the J gene end by 3 bases; junction bases not matched to a gene: 17. CDR3 sequence reads: CATSRGIGTGLGIDNQPQHF. The CDR3 DNA reads TGTGCCACCAGCAGAGGAATCGGGACAGGCTTGGGTATAGACAATCAGCCCCAGCATTTT.

The chain joins TRBV7-9 to TRBJ1-1; D uncertain. The CDR3 has 13 residues. The germline CDR1 and CDR2 sequences are SEHNR and FQNEAQ (reference sequence). Trimming took 3 bases from V and 2 from J, leaving 7 bases between them. The CDR3 sequence: CASSFTDNTEAFF. CDR3 nucleotides: TGTGCCAGCAGCTTTACAGATAACACTGAAGCTTTCTTT.

The chain couples TRBV30 to TRBJ2-1; 16 nucleotides agree with TRBD2. The CDR3 is 20 amino acids. From germline, CDR1 is GTSNPN and CDR2 SVGIG (reference sequence). V dropped 1 base and J dropped 3; count of bases not matched to a gene: 12. CDR3 residues: CAWSESTPGLAGGHYNEQFF. For the CDR3, the DNA is TGTGCCTGGAGTGAAAGCACCCCGGGACTAGCGGGAGGGCACTACAATGAGCAGTTCTTC. Complete variable domain (other parts from reference TRBV30 and TRBJ2-1): SQTIHQWPATLVQPVGSPLSLECTVEGTSNPNLYWYRQAAGRGLQLLFYSVGIGQISSEVPQNLSASRPQDRQFILSSKKLLLSDSGFYLCAWSESTPGLAGGHYNEQFFGPGTRLTVL.

The chain employs TRBV12-3 or TRBV12-4 and TRBJ2-1; D call uncertain. Trimming removed 2 bases from V and 5 bases from J, with 7 bases in between. The CDR3 length is 13 residues. The CDR3 spells CASSLSGDNEQFF. DNA of the CDR3: TGTGCCAGCAGTTTATCGGGTGACAATGAGCAGTTCTTC.

This clone is a singleton in its sample. The V call is TRBV5-1, the J call TRBJ2-2; tentative D call: TRBD2 (6 bases). Germline loops: CDR1 SGHRS, CDR2 YFSETQ. Trimming cost V 4 bases and J 7 bases, with 17 bases left between them. The CDR3 extends over 15 amino acids. The CDR3, as DNA: TGCGCCAGCAGCCTCCGGGACTTCGGAGGCGGGGAGCTGTTTTTT. Encoded protein: CASSLRDFGGGELFF. Filled out from reference TRBV5-1 and TRBJ2-2, the complete variable domain reads KAGVTQTPRYLIKTRGQQVTLSCSPISGHRSVSWYQQTPGQGLQFLFEYFSETQRNKGNFPGRFSGRQFSNSRSEMNVSTLELGDSALYLCASSLRDFGGGELFFGEGSRLTVL.

V and J are TRBV6-5 and TRBJ1-2; 7 bases match TRBD1. The ends lost 4 bases at V and 6 bases at J; junction bases unmatched: 8. The CDR3 extends over 14 amino acids. Germline-derived CDR1 and CDR2 are MNHEY and SVGAGI. The CDR3 loop is CASSSGQASHGYTF. The CDR3 coding sequence is TGTGCCAGCAGTTCCGGACAGGCCTCACATGGCTACACCTTC.

The chain combines TRBV2 with TRBJ2-1; perhaps TRBD2 as D (6 bases). In germline, CDR1 is SNHLY, CDR2 FYNNEI. Trimming cost V 1 base and J 9 bases, with 16 bases left between them. The CDR3 covers 15 residues. The CDR3 protein is CASSEEVAETGEQFF. CDR3 coding DNA: TGTGCCAGCAGTGAAGAGGTAGCGGAGACGGGTGAGCAGTTCTTC.

The V call is TRBV7-2, the J call TRBJ2-7; TRBD2 matches 9 bases. CDR1 is SGHTA, CDR2 FQGNSA, per germline. V shed 5 bases and J 3 bases; nucleotides not matched to a gene: 8. The CDR3 has 15 amino acids. CDR3 residues: CASSRQAGGGYEQYV. The CDR3 region has the DNA TGTGCCAGCAGCCGCCAAGCGGGGGGAGGCTACGAGCAGTACGTC.

This chain uses TRBV11-2 with TRBJ2-1; TRBD2 aligns across 8 bases. CDR3 length: 15 residues. J gave up 3 bases and V 5 bases, and 6 bases lay outside the gene matches. Looked up from germline, CDR1 is SGHAT and CDR2 is FQNNGV. The CDR3 loop reads CASSKIAGRYNEQFF. The CDR3 nucleotides are TGTGCCAGCAGCAAAATAGCGGGACGCTACAATGAGCAGTTCTTC.

CDR3 DNA: TGTGCCAGCAGCCCTAGCGGGACCACAGATACGCAGTATTTT. Translating gives CASSPSGTTDTQYF. The J gene is TRBJ2-3, the V gene TRBV5-4; 9 positions match TRBD2. This CDR3 region has 14 residues. The V and J ends lost 4 bases and 2 bases, in that order; junction bases with no gene match: 2. The V gene's germline CDR1 is SGHNT and CDR2 YYREEE (reference sequence).

This sequence joins TRBV5-1 and TRBJ2-5; TRBD1 might be the D (5 bases). The length of the CDR3 is 16 residues. Trimming stripped 2 bases from V and 1 base from J, with 15 bases between. Germline CDR1 reads SGHRS; CDR2 reads YFSETQ. The CDR3 region is CASSLGRVPIQETQYF. In DNA form, the CDR3 reads TGCGCCAGCAGCTTAGGCAGGGTCCCAATCCAAGAGACCCAGTACTTC. The full variable domain, its missing parts supplied by reference TRBV5-1 and TRBJ2-5, is KAGVTQTPRYLIKTRGQQVTLSCSPISGHRSVSWYQQTPGQGLQFLFEYFSETQRNKGNFPGRFSGRQFSNSRSEMNVSTLELGDSALYLCASSLGRVPIQETQYFGPGTRLLVL.

The chain has TRBV4-3 and TRBJ2-1, with 12 bases lining up with TRBD2. V was pared by 0 bases and J by 9 bases, with 6 bases of the junction left unmatched. The CDR3 loop spans 16 amino acids. Germline loops: CDR1 LGHNA, CDR2 YSLEER. The CDR3 sequence: CASSQDSLAGGLEQFF. The CDR3 DNA follows: TGCGCCAGCAGCCAAGATAGCCTAGCGGGAGGGCTTGAGCAGTTCTTC.

The genes are TRBV15 and TRBJ2-7; TRBD1 is a possible D gene (5 bases). Germline V gives CDR1 LNHNV, CDR2 YYDKDF (reference sequence). The CDR3 extends over 13 amino acids. Deletions cut 5 bases from V and 6 bases from J, with 14 bases between. The CDR3 DNA follows: TGTGCCACCAGCGGGGCAGGTCCAAGCGAGCAGTACGTC. This encodes CATSGAGPSEQYV.

The CDR3 spells CASSHGTGRAETQYF. The CDR3 coding sequence is TGCGCCAGCAGCCATGGGACAGGGAGGGCAGAGACCCAGTACTTC. The chain combines TRBV4-3 with TRBJ2-5, with 9 bases matching TRBD1. The length of the CDR3 is 15 residues. V dropped 3 bases and J dropped 4; count of bases not matched to a gene: 6. Germline loops: CDR1 LGHNA, CDR2 YSLEER.

The rearrangement links TRBV15 to TRBJ1-4; D call uncertain. The CDR3 is 15 residues long. Germline V gene sequence: CDR1 LNHNV, CDR2 YYDKDF (reference sequence). The V end lost 3 bases, the J end lost 5 bases, and 13 bases lay between the germline ends. Written as DNA, the CDR3 is TGTGCCACCAGCAGCGGAACAGAGAGCAATGAAAAACTGTTTTTT. Translating it yields CATSSGTESNEKLFF.

The chain links TRBV6-2 or TRBV6-3 to TRBJ2-3; 13 positions agree with TRBD2. Germline CDR1 is MNHEY and CDR2 is SVGEGT. The CDR3 runs to 17 residues. V lost 5 bases and J lost 5; bases outside the gene matches: 10. For the CDR3, the DNA is TGTGCCAGCAGTCGGGGACTAGCGGGACCCTTCCGAGATACGCAGTATTTT. Its protein product is CASSRGLAGPFRDTQYF.

This clone was observed a handful of times. CDR3 bases: TGTGCCAGCAGCGACCCCCTACCGGGACTAGCGGGAAAGGAGCAGTTCTTC. This translates into CASSDPLPGLAGKEQFF. The chain joins TRBV7-9 to TRBJ2-1, with 13 bases matching TRBD2. The CDR3 runs 17 residues. Trimming cost V 5 bases and J 10 bases; bases outside gene matches: 14. Germline CDR1 is SEHNR and CDR2 is FQNEAQ (reference sequence).

The chain uses TRBV5-1 and TRBJ1-5; D might be TRBD1 (5 bases). Germline assignment: CDR1 SGHRS and CDR2 YFSETQ. Trimming cost V 1 base and J 6 bases, with 17 bases left between them. This CDR3 is 16 amino acids long. CDR3 residues: CASSLTGDASSQPQHF. The CDR3 bases are TGCGCCAGCAGCTTGACAGGCGACGCAAGTAGTCAGCCCCAGCATTTT.

CDR3 protein: CASSLSDSLYEQYV. As DNA, the CDR3 is TGTGCCAGCAGCTTGTCGGACAGCCTTTACGAGCAGTACGTC. The gene calls are TRBV7-9 and TRBJ2-7; possibly TRBD1 for D (6 bases). There are 14 residues in the CDR3. CDR1 and CDR2 (germline): SEHNR, FQNEAQ (reference sequence). Trimming took 3 bases from V and 4 from J, leaving 13 bases between them.

The chain couples TRBV3-1 (or the pseudogene TRBV3-2) to TRBJ1-4; 7 nucleotides align to TRBD1. Trimming removed 2 bases from V and 8 bases from J; junction bases left unmatched: 17. The CDR3 runs to 18 residues. CDR1 is LGHDT, CDR2 YNNKEL, per germline (reference sequence). CDR3 coding DNA: TGTGCCAGCAGCCAACTACGACCCCTTACAGGGGAGTGGGAAAAACTGTTTTTT. Residues: CASSQLRPLTGEWEKLFF.

The V call is TRBV29-1, the J call TRBJ2-7, with D possibly matching TRBD1 (6 bases). Per the germline V gene, CDR1 is SQVTM and CDR2 is ANQGSEA. Trimming left V 4 bases short and J 2 bases short, with 9 bases between. The CDR3 has 12 residues. The chain's CDR3 is CSVVRGPYEQYV. In DNA, the CDR3 is TGCAGCGTTGTCAGGGGACCCTACGAGCAGTACGTC.

This chain uses TRBV18 with TRBJ2-2, with D maybe TRBD2 (5 bases). CDR1 and CDR2 from the germline V gene are KGHSH and LQKENI. Between the trimmed V and J ends, which lost 1 base and 2 bases, there was a span of 11 bases. The CDR3 has 16 residues. CDR3 residues: CASSPLGLANTGELFF. For the CDR3, the DNA is TGTGCCAGCTCACCACTTGGGCTAGCAAACACCGGGGAGCTGTTTTTT.

The V call is TRBV27, the J call TRBJ1-1; 7 bases are shared with TRBD1. The CDR3 spans 14 residues. Trimming removed 7 bases from V and 1 base from J; junction bases left unmatched: 6. Germline CDR1 is MNHEY and CDR2 is SMNVEV (reference sequence). The CDR3 reads CASKSQGPNTEAFF. Written as DNA, the CDR3 is TGTGCCAGCAAATCACAGGGGCCGAACACTGAAGCTTTCTTT.